The rows below give T cell receptor beta chains drawn from one sample of a study of cytotoxic CD8 clonotypes in ibrutinib-treated CLL. Profiling relied on immunoSEQ multiplex PCR, and the TCRdb table lists in-frame clones only, not all of them. Of around 30,000 clones listed, roughly 50% were seen once; the top ten hold approximately 5%. The source was PBMCs, collected before ibrutinib treatment. These receptors came from a human donor with chronic lymphocytic leukemia. Both conserved end residues are trimmed from each CDR3. The order of the fields is clone size, D gene, V gene, CDR3 protein. The D gene is left open where the match is weak. The size field is filled for only some rows; it gives once, few, many or a size class.

NA	TRBD2	TRBV6-6	ASTKLAGEGETQY
NA	NA	TRBV6-5	ASSYSSGVRDHEQY
NA	NA	TRBV28	ASTGPSYEQY
NA	NA	TRBV27	ASSWTRDSEAF
few	NA	TRBV5-1	ASKHISSYEQY
few	TRBD1	TRBV19	ASRIPGTVH
NA	NA	TRBV2	ASSALVRESYEQY
NA	NA	TRBV10-3	AISGGRLTYEQY
few	NA	TRBV25-1	ASSDDKTQY
NA	NA	TRBV2	ASSAAEPPDTQY
NA	NA	TRBV6-6	ASSYNAGVSYEQY
NA	TRBD1	TRBV6-5	ASSPTGVTTDTQY
NA	NA	TRBV4-1	ASSQMVHSYNEQF
few	NA	TRBV6-1	ASRGYTGELF
few	NA	TRBV7-3	ASSPRGAGDTQY
NA	TRBD2	TRBV7-8	ASSGTTSGRAGPHNEQF
NA	TRBD1	TRBV19	ASTPRGQNEQF
NA	TRBD1	TRBV4-1	ASSWGQGVNEQF
few	NA	TRBV4-1	ASSQSGGNEQY
NA	TRBD1	TRBV5-1	ASSLLRGQNYEQY
few	NA	TRBV19	ATKLISMNTEAF
NA	TRBD1	TRBV5-1	ASSLRTGSYEQY
NA	NA	TRBV15	ATSGQDGLWGYT
NA	TRBD2	TRBV12-5	ASGEGLAAYNEQF
medium-sized	NA	TRBV29-1	SVVAGMAYGYT
NA	TRBD1	TRBV7-8	ASSLAGGQGHNEQY
NA	TRBD2	TRBV29-1	SVETSGSNEQF
NA	TRBD1	TRBV9	ASSHPGGFGGGNTIY
NA	NA	TRBV6-6	ASSYRQGSAYEQY
NA	NA	TRBV1	TSSLRDRECNEQF
NA	NA	TRBV18	ASSLRGGGGLDTEAF
NA	NA	TRBV19	ASSIYGGQSYNEQF
NA	NA	TRBV19	ASSIGGTRTDTQY
NA	NA	TRBV6-1	ASSVGGAAREQF
few	NA	TRBV18	ASSPPGQSNQPQH
NA	NA	TRBV6-4	ASRPFIIRISTGFVSPLH
NA	NA	TRBV27	ASSWGRGSNYGYT
NA	NA	TRBV10-3	AIRPEYYGYT
medium-sized	TRBD1	TRBV9	ASSPWDSAYEQY
NA	NA	TRBV9	ASSVVWGRRDYSGNTIY
few	TRBD1	TRBV7-9	ASSPTGLSTDTQY
NA	NA	TRBV5-6	ASSLLSQVDEKLF
NA	NA	TRBV2	ASSEREHTGELF
NA	TRBD1	TRBV27	ASRDRGLNTGELF
NA	NA	TRBV10-1	ASSESTDNTDTQY
NA	NA	TRBV6-5	ASSYSGLTGELF
NA	TRBD2	TRBV5-1	ASSLLAGGLLNEQF
NA	NA	TRBV7-8	ASSLAYTLDEQF
NA	TRBD1	TRBV19	ASRDREEEKLF
once	TRBD2	TRBV10-3	AISGLAGGLYNEQF
NA	NA	TRBV29-1	SVEEGSGANVLT
NA	TRBD2	TRBV14	ASSQRLAGSPTGELF
NA	NA	TRBV5-1	ASSSIVDWGVGEQY
few	NA	TRBV21-1	ASSQRPAGELF
few	NA	TRBV27	ASSQLRDTEAF
NA	TRBD1	TRBV4-1	ASSQVEGAVEAF
few	NA	TRBV5-1	ASSLAGGVLGKNIQY
NA	NA	TRBV6-1	ASSASADGSEY
NA	NA	TRBV6-1	ASSEGVGSTGRAREKLF